Listed below are T cell receptor beta chains from one sample, sequenced in a study of blood T cell repertoires in COVID-19. TCRdb keeps only in-frame clones here, not all; method: immunoSEQ multiplex PCR. Altogether some 150,000 clones are present, over 80% being singletons, with the ten largest covering less than 45%. The material sequenced was peripheral blood. These receptors all come from a man in his fifties or sixties who had recovered from COVID-19. Each CDR3 is given with its conserved first and last residue. D genes are given only for firm matches. Clone size is shown for a subset of rows, as once, few, many or a class of expanded clone.

V,size,D,J,CDR3,DNA
TRBV2,.,TRBD1,TRBJ1-2,CASSEGGTGVYGYTF,TGTGCCAGCAGTGAGGGAGGGACAGGGGTCTATGGCTACACCTTC
TRBV9,.,TRBD2,TRBJ2-1,CASSVVATSDNEQFF,TGTGCCAGCAGCGTAGTAGCGACTAGCGATAATGAGCAGTTCTTC
TRBV6-6,.,TRBD1,TRBJ1-3,CASSLGTGQGNTIYF,TGTGCCAGCAGTCTAGGGACAGGGCAAGGAAACACCATATATTTT
TRBV11-2,.,TRBD1,TRBJ2-5,CASSLRTGGAGYQETQYF,TGTGCCAGCAGCTTAAGGACAGGGGGCGCGGGGTACCAAGAGACCCAGTACTTC
TRBV30,.,TRBD1,TRBJ2-7,CAWSGWTGGYSYEQYF,TGTGCCTGGAGTGGCTGGACAGGGGGGTATTCCTACGAGCAGTACTTC
TRBV5-6,.,.,TRBJ2-2,CASSFPGIPGELFF,TGTGCCAGCAGCTTCCCGGGAATCCCCGGGGAGCTGTTTTTT
TRBV18,.,.,TRBJ2-7,CASSPVSNSHEQYF,TGTGCCAGCTCACCAGTGAGTAACTCCCACGAGCAGTACTTC
TRBV9,.,.,TRBJ2-3,CASSPSGGTDTQYF,TGTGCCAGCAGCCCCTCGGGGGGCACAGATACGCAGTATTTT
TRBV5-4,.,TRBD2,TRBJ2-5,CASSLIAGGETQYF,TGTGCCAGCAGCTTAATAGCGGGGGGGGAGACCCAGTACTTC
TRBV3-1/TRBV3-2,.,.,TRBJ2-5,CASSQSQGTETQYF,TGTGCCAGCAGCCAATCTCAGGGGACAGAGACCCAGTACTTC
TRBV4-1,.,TRBD2,TRBJ2-2,CASSQGVSGANWELFF,TGCGCCAGCAGCCAAGGAGTTAGCGGGGCTAATTGGGAGCTGTTTTTT
TRBV5-6,.,.,TRBJ1-2,CASSLIVSSYGYTF,TGTGCCAGCAGCTTGATAGTCTCGAGCTATGGCTACACCTTC
TRBV6-5,.,.,TRBJ2-7,CASSYSTRGNYEQYF,TGTGCCAGCAGTTACTCAACCCGGGGAAACTACGAGCAGTACTTC
TRBV30,.,.,TRBJ1-1,CAWSVPSQGLETEAFF,TGTGCCTGGAGTGTACCATCTCAGGGGCTAGAAACTGAAGCTTTCTTT
TRBV11-3,.,TRBD1,TRBJ1-1,CASSAGQGGQILLGEAFF,TGTGCCAGCAGCGCGGGACAGGGGGGACAGATCCTTTTGGGTGAAGCTTTCTTT
TRBV4-2,.,.,TRBJ1-3,CASSPYGGVQSGNTIYF,TGTGCCAGCAGCCCGTACGGCGGGGTTCAAAGTGGAAACACCATATATTTT
TRBV10-1,.,TRBD1,TRBJ2-2,CASSSGTVGTGELFF,TGCGCCAGCAGTTCCGGGACAGTGGGCACCGGGGAGCTGTTTTTT
TRBV27,once,.,TRBJ2-7,CASRNREYEQYF,TGTGCCAGCAGGAACAGGGAGTACGAGCAGTACTTC
TRBV6-2/TRBV6-3,few,.,TRBJ2-2,CASSPHLTAYAGELFF,TGTGCCAGCAGCCCCCACCTAACAGCTTACGCCGGGGAGCTGTTTTTT
TRBV10-1,.,TRBD2,TRBJ2-3,CASSETSGGHGRSTDTQYF,TGCGCCAGCAGTGAGACTAGCGGGGGGCATGGGAGGAGCACAGATACGCAGTATTTT
TRBV5-4,.,TRBD2,TRBJ2-1,CASSPPSGGAGNNEQFF,TGTGCCAGCAGCCCCCCTAGCGGGGGGGCAGGGAACAATGAGCAGTTCTTC
TRBV6-5,.,TRBD1,TRBJ1-2,CASSDRGTIYGYTF,TGTGCCAGCAGCGACAGGGGGACCATCTATGGCTACACCTTC
TRBV4-1,.,.,TRBJ1-4,CASSQVGSLAEGEKLFF,TGCGCCAGCAGCCAAGTGGGCTCCCTCGCGGAGGGAGAAAAACTGTTTTTT
TRBV19,.,TRBD1,TRBJ1-1,CASSFRTGGIGTEAFF,TGTGCCAGTAGTTTTAGAACAGGGGGCATTGGCACTGAAGCTTTCTTT
TRBV6-1,.,.,TRBJ2-1,CASSGRQEFTYNEQFF,TGTGCCAGCAGTGGTCGACAGGAATTTACCTACAATGAGCAGTTCTTC
TRBV12-5,.,TRBD2,TRBJ2-4,CASGSAGLAGVAKNIQYF,TGTGCTAGTGGTTCCGCGGGACTAGCGGGGGTGGCCAAAAACATTCAGTACTTC
TRBV7-9,.,.,TRBJ1-6,CASSLARSPLHF,TGTGCCAGCAGCTTAGCCCGGTCACCCCTCCACTTT
TRBV6-5,.,.,TRBJ1-5,CASSQGLSNQPQHF,TGTGCCAGCAGTCAGGGACTAAGCAATCAGCCCCAGCATTTT
TRBV11-3,.,.,TRBJ1-2,CASTLGFARGRENYGYTF,TGTGCCAGCACCTTAGGGTTTGCCAGGGGCCGCGAAAACTATGGCTACACCTTC
TRBV4-2,few,.,TRBJ1-1,CASSPGDTGTEAFF,TGTGCCAGCAGCCCAGGAGATACAGGGACTGAAGCTTTCTTT
TRBV3-1/TRBV3-2,few,TRBD2,TRBJ2-5,CASSHRGGYQETQYF,TGTGCCAGCAGCCACCGGGGGGGGTACCAAGAGACCCAGTACTTC
TRBV5-5,once,.,TRBJ1-3,CASSFLSAPRGDTIYF,TGTGCCAGCAGCTTTTTGAGTGCCCCAAGAGGAGACACCATATATTTT
TRBV4-2,.,TRBD1,TRBJ1-1,CASSQDHGTGVNTEAFF,TGTGCCAGCAGCCAAGACCATGGGACAGGGGTGAACACTGAAGCTTTCTTT
TRBV5-6,.,TRBD1,TRBJ1-1,CASSLQDRRGAFF,TGTGCCAGCAGCTTGCAGGACAGGAGAGGAGCTTTCTTT
TRBV7-9,.,TRBD1,TRBJ1-1,CASSPRQGLTEAFF,TGTGCCAGCAGCCCCCGACAGGGTTTGACTGAAGCTTTCTTT
TRBV21-1,.,.,TRBJ2-1,CASSKDRGAFEQFF,TGTGCCAGCAGCAAGGACAGGGGGGCCTTTGAGCAGTTCTTC
TRBV27,.,TRBD1,TRBJ1-1,CASSLSHRGTEAFF,TGTGCCAGCAGTTTATCCCACAGGGGCACTGAAGCTTTCTTT
TRBV9,.,.,TRBJ1-2,CASSVAHAGSAGYTF,TGTGCCAGCAGCGTAGCACATGCAGGGTCTGCTGGCTACACCTTC
TRBV15,.,.,TRBJ2-7,CATSRGLINYEQYF,TGTGCCACCAGCAGAGGACTGATTAACTACGAGCAGTACTTC
TRBV14,.,.,TRBJ1-1,CASSPMDIPNTEAFF,TGTGCCAGCAGCCCTATGGACATTCCGAACACTGAAGCTTTCTTT